This TCR beta chain was found in a study of T cell changes during pregnancy in multiple sclerosis. Looked up from germline, CDR1 is WSHSY and CDR2 is SAAADI. Trimming removed 9 bases from V and 1 base from J, with 5 bases in between. The CDR3 is 11 amino acids. Profiling relied on immunoSEQ multiplex PCR, and the TCRdb table lists in-frame clones only, not all of them. The sample lists around 60,000 clones; approximately 90% were seen once. This specimen was peripheral blood, taken in the third trimester of pregnancy. The source is a female donor in good health, enrolled as a control in a pregnancy study. The chain uses TRBV10-2 and TRBJ2-3; D remains unclear. This CDR3 is CASRGTDTQYF. The CDR3 bases are TGCGCCAGTCGGGGCACAGATACGCAGTATTTT.